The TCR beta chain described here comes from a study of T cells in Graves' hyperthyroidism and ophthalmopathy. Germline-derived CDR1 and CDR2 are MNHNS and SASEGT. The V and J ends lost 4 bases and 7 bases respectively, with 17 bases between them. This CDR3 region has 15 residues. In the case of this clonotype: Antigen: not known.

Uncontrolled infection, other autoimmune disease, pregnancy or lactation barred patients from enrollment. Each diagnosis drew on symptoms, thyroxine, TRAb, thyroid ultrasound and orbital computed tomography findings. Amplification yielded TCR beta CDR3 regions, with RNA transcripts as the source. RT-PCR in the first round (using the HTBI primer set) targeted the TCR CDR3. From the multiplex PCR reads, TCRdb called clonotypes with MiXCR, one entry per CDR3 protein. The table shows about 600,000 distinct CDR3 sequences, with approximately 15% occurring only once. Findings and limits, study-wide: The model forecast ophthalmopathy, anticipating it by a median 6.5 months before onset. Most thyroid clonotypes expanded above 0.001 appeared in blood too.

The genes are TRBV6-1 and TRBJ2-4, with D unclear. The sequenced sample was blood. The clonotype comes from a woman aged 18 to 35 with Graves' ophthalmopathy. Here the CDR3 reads CASSAQRSYTNIQYF. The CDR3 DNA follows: TGTGCCAGCAGTGCCCAGCGATCATACACTAACATTCAGTACTTC.